This T cell receptor beta chain stems from a study of cytomegalovirus exposure and HLA in healthy donors. The primer mix had 60 Vbeta and 13 Jbeta primers. Profiling relied on immunoSEQ multiplex PCR, and the TCRdb table lists in-frame clones only, not all of them. The sample data list about 200,000 clones. CDR3 size: 14 residues. Germline CDR1 is SGDLS and CDR2 is YYNGEE. Losses at the gene ends were 3 bases for V and 2 bases for J; bases not matched to a gene: 1. The sample taken for sequencing was PBMCs. The clonotype originates from a boy between 10 and 17 years old in good health and CMV-seronegative. V and J are TRBV9 and TRBJ2-3, with 9 positions matching TRBD1. CDR3: CASSEQGATDTQYF. In nucleotides, the CDR3 is TGTGCCAGCAGCGAACAGGGGGCCACAGATACGCAGTATTTT.